This T cell receptor beta chain appears in the sequencing data of a study of HIV-infected children after antiretroviral therapy interruption. Overall study: Weeks 0, 12, interruption end (24 or 48), and about 3 years post-study gave interruption-arm samples. In continuous treatment, analyzed samples were from weeks 0, 48 and 150.

Noted treatment: PENTA 11 planned treatment interruption arm or continuous ART arm. The TCR library was built from RNA with a 3' RACE protocol and unique molecular identifiers. TCRdb independently ran MiXCR on the 3' RACE reads; one entry per CDR3 protein. The profile shows around 40,000 distinct CDR3 sequences, under 8% of them singletons. This clonotype was found many times. Sequences were derived from CD45RA+ CD4+ T cells from PBMCs, pooled from several time points, sampled from a donor given antiretroviral therapy, either interrupted or continuous. Subset meaning: naive CD4+ CD45RA+ CD45RO- T cells. This clonotype originated in a pool of human donors with HIV.

CDR3 residues: CSARRGASSEQFF. CDR3 DNA sequence: TGCAGTGCTAGAAGGGGGGCTAGCAGTGAGCAGTTCTTC. The V call is TRBV20-1, the J call TRBJ2-1; D tentatively reads TRBD1 or TRBD2 (6 bases each). Trimming took off 2 bases at V and 9 bases at J, with 14 bases between the two ends. CDR1 and CDR2 (germline): DFQATT, SNEGSKA (reference sequence). This CDR3 is built from 13 residues.